This TCR beta chain was sequenced during a study of cytomegalovirus exposure and HLA in healthy donors. Points from the study as a whole: Many donors shared some public TCRs, even though most TCR sequences were rare. An analysis done earlier found most TCR beta V segments productive about 87% or about 30% of the time. A list of 150 to 200 TCR beta chains associated with cytomegalovirus was given. The study reported that TCR beta sequences accurately predicted HLA-A and HLA-B alleles in most subjects.

The CDR3 runs to 13 residues. Germline V gene data show CDR1 as GTSNPN and CDR2 as SVGIG (reference sequence). The V end lost 4 bases, the J end lost 4 bases, and 14 bases lay between the germline ends. Comments on this clone: No antigen is known for it.

The PCR used 60 Vbeta and 13 Jbeta primers. Clones were sequenced by immunoSEQ multiplex PCR, and TCRdb holds only the in-frame ones, with some missing. The data hold roughly 99,000 clones, with around 80% observed a single time. The chain employs TRBV30 and TRBJ2-7; possibly TRBD1 for D (5 bases). Material: PBMCs. The sequence derives from a male donor in good health and CMV-seropositive. The CDR3 loop is CAWNKGIIYEQYF. The CDR3, as DNA: TGTGCCTGGAATAAGGGGATTATTTACGAGCAGTACTTC.